These 2 T cell receptor beta chains share one sample of origin, sequenced in a study of blood T cell repertoires in COVID-19. Sequencing used immunoSEQ multiplex PCR; TCRdb keeps in-frame clones, though not all of them. The sample lists 90,000 to 130,000 clones, 60% to 85% occurring once. Sequenced material: peripheral blood. Receptor source: a woman aged 40 to 49 with acute or convalescent COVID-19.

J is TRBJ2-2 and V is TRBV30; the match to TRBD2 covers 12 bases. Per the germline V gene, CDR1 is GTSNPN and CDR2 is SVGIG (reference sequence). The V gene end was trimmed by 0 bases and the J gene end by 6 bases; junction bases not matched to a gene: 8. The CDR3 runs to 17 residues. The CDR3 spells CAWSVLLAGGPAGELFF. The CDR3 DNA sequence: TGTGCCTGGAGTGTTCTACTAGCGGGGGGCCCGGCCGGGGAGCTGTTTTTT.

V usage is TRBV5-6 and J usage is TRBJ2-1; the match to TRBD2 covers 8 bases. With V trimmed by 0 bases and J by 2 bases, 13 bases remained unmatched. Germline lookup yields CDR1 SGHDT and CDR2 YYEEEE. The CDR3 spans 19 residues. CDR3 amino acids: CASSLATGYGGGPYNEQFF. CDR3 bases: TGTGCCAGCAGCTTGGCCACAGGGTACGGCGGGGGGCCCTACAATGAGCAGTTCTTC.